This record looks at one TCR beta chain sequence and its context. The data belong to a study of blood T cell repertoires in COVID-19. Study summary: Samples of COVID-19 (acute and convalescent) were obtained from the United States, Italy and Spain. Sample material is recorded as cDNA or gDNA derived from T cells, B-cell-depleted T cells, or PBMCs.

This CDR3 has 13 amino acids. Trimming took 8 bases from V and 4 from J, leaving 15 bases between them. Clones were read by immunoSEQ multiplex PCR, and TCRdb kept only the in-frame ones, dropping some. This table holds just over 650,000 clones, 90% found once. Sequences were obtained from peripheral blood. The receptor's source is a woman aged 18-30 years with acute or convalescent COVID-19. The chain combines TRBV12-3 or TRBV12-4 with TRBJ2-7, with D possibly matching TRBD1 (6 bases). The DNA of the CDR3 is TGTGCCAGCTCAATAGAAGGGGGATACGAGCAGTACTTC. Translating gives CASSIEGGYEQYF.